This T cell receptor (beta chain) was identified during a study of T cells in localized non-small cell lung cancer (dated by TCRdb to 2018 to 2021). Concerning the study at large: Comparing tumors with uninvolved tumor-adjacent lungs, the study looked at the T cell repertoires of over 200 patients with early-stage NSCLC. The cohort consisted of roughly 240 treatment-naive NSCLC patients whose localized lung tumors had been resected. The mean age of the NSCLC patients was roughly 70 years, with approximately 130 men and nearly 110 women. Results the study describes overall, beyond this receptor: Since the design was exploratory, TCR variables were selected using unadjusted p-values with no false-discovery rate correction. A median of approximately 62 of the top 100 tumor clones turned up in the paired uninvolved adjacent lung, and some 28 of those clones also ranked among the top 100 of that same adjacent lung. Longer overall survival was associated with higher T cell density in blood, whereas shorter survival was associated with higher clonality in adjacent lung. Because multi-region tumor sequencing was not performed, intratumor heterogeneity could not be ruled out. Uninvolved tumor-adjacent lung showed the highest T cell clonality, higher than tumor, which suggests more focused antigenic responses in the uninvolved tumor-adjacent lung.

At diagnosis, tumor, uninvolved tumor-adjacent lung and peripheral blood were collected and then preserved as a mix of FFPE and fresh-frozen material. Blood samples were analyzed as peripheral blood mononuclear cells for TCR repertoire profiling. Details on this clone: What this receptor recognizes is not known. Within one base of it there is no much larger clone, and no base qualities were kept.

Taken from cysteine to phenylalanine, the CDR3 has 15 residues. The read is trimmed to its CDR3 DNA, 45 bases read in frame from base 1. Looking up the germline V gene (reference sequence) yields CDR1 LNHDA and CDR2 SQIVND. Compared with germline, V lacks 6 bases and J lacks 2 bases; bases without a gene match: 7. TCR beta CDR3 regions were sequenced from DNA using the immunoSEQ Assay. The published analysis was carried out like this. T cell density was computed as TCR beta template counts normalized to usable DNA estimated by amplifying housekeeping genes. Richness was estimated using the preseqR package, with extrapolation to 400,000 templates for PBMC samples and to 120,000 templates for tissue samples. Clonality was defined by subtracting Pielou's evenness from one. Differential abundance testing on productive amino-acid clonotypes, with a minimum total count of 5 and an alpha of 0.1, was used to identify tissue-enriched TCRs. The Jaccard Index and the Morisita Overlap Index were used to measure repertoire overlap between compartments. GLIPH clustered TCR beta CDR3s with public tetramer-defined viral CDR3s; viral motifs required at least three viral sequences plus V-gene enrichment. The table was pulled from immuneACCESS by TCRdb, which kept in-frame rearrangements only. Such tables lose some clones; where checked, under half of the loss comes from unresolved V genes, and the rest has no known cause. V, J and clone size were drawn from that table, and D and trimming were deduced from the DNA. For this sample the table gives about 64,000 clones, of which approximately 80% were detected only once. Around 4.6% of the sample lies in the top ten.

This sequence was found in a man aged 40 to 69 with stage II lung adenocarcinoma. Sequencing used PBMCs, obtained before any cancer treatment. This chain joins TRBV19 to TRBJ1-5; 7 bases in between match TRBD1. The nucleotide sequence reads as follows: TGTGCCAGTAGCAGACAGGGTACGGGCAATCAGCCCCAGCATTTT. It translates to CASSRQGTGNQPQHF.